Below, one TCR beta chain is given with its context. Its cognate antigen is unknown. The record originates from a study of T cell responses to AZD1222 COVID-19 vaccine. V was clipped by 6 bases and J by 7 bases; unmatched bases: 15. The germline V gene has CDR1 MNHNY and CDR2 SVGAGI (reference sequence). The CDR3 is 16 residues long. Repertoires were generated with immunoSEQ multiplex PCR, while TCRdb's copy carries only in-frame clones and drops some. The sample records fewer than 150,000 clones, roughly 90% being singletons. General study results and limits: Unmutated variant regions are reportedly targeted by nearly half of spike-specific TCRs. Only a handful of individuals given AZD1222 were seropositive at baseline. Spike-specific TCR breadth rose after two AZD1222 doses, and depth rose as well.

Sequencing used peripheral blood, obtained 28 days after the second AZD1222 dose. This TCR derives from an adult who received the AZD1222 COVID-19 vaccine. V usage is TRBV6-6 and J usage is TRBJ1-2; 9 bases are shared with TRBD1. The chain's CDR3 is CASSDPGQGLGSGYTF. CDR3 bases: TGTGCCAGCAGCGACCCAGGACAGGGGTTAGGGTCTGGCTACACCTTC.